This T cell receptor (beta chain) was captured in a study of T cells in Graves' hyperthyroidism and ophthalmopathy. Germline CDR1 is KGHDR and CDR2 is SFDVKD. The CDR3 totals 17 residues. V dropped 2 bases and J dropped 5; count of bases not matched to a gene: 11. The investigators amplified TCR beta CDR3 regions from RNA transcripts. First-round RT-PCR targeting the TCR CDR3 was performed with the HTBI primer set. From the multiplex PCR reads, TCRdb called clonotypes with MiXCR, one entry per CDR3 protein. The table has under 250,000 distinct CDR3 sequences, about a sixth seen once. This clonotype was found a few times. Absence of ophthalmopathy progression within 18 months defined stable Graves' hyperthyroidism. Hyperthyroidism in the patients, aged 18 to 65, was newly diagnosed and under 2 months in duration. For the diagnoses, clinical symptoms, serum thyroxine and TRAb, thyroid ultrasound and orbital computed tomography were used.

The sequence derives from a woman aged 50 to 60 with Graves' hyperthyroidism. Sequencing was done on a sample of blood. The chain combines TRBV24-1 with TRBJ1-2, with TRBD1 matching 9 bases. CDR3 nucleotide sequence: TGTGCCACCAGTGATTCAATCGGGACAGGGCCTAGATATGGCTACACCTTC. This gives the protein CATSDSIGTGPRYGYTF.